A single sample is the source of the 12 T cell receptor beta chains below, sequenced in a study of identical twins. TCRdb called the 5' RACE reads again in MiXCR, with one record for every CDR3 protein. The table lists 450,000 or so distinct CDR3 sequences, approximately 15% of them singletons. These data are also associated with another study on yellow fever vaccine responses in identical twins.

The source material was CD4+ T cells sorted from blood. The receptor set was obtained from a woman under 30 in good health.

This chain links TRBV20-1 with TRBJ2-7, with 11 bases fitting TRBD2. The V segment lost 6 bases and the J segment 2 bases; nucleotides outside the gene matches: 15. CDR1 and CDR2 (germline): DFQATT, SNEGSKA (reference sequence). The CDR3 is made up of 17 amino acids. CDR3 sequence: CSAPGASGRLGTYEQYF. In DNA, the CDR3 is TGCAGTGCCCCGGGGGCTAGCGGGAGGCTCGGGACCTACGAGCAGTACTTC.

This sequence joins TRBV2 and TRBJ2-5, with a weak D call TRBD1 (6 bases). This CDR3 has 16 residues. Germline CDR1 and CDR2: SNHLY and FYNNEI. V lost 0 bases, J lost 7 bases, and 18 bases lay in between. This CDR3 is CASSEARGGKFGTQYF. The CDR3 DNA follows: TGTGCCAGCAGTGAAGCTAGAGGGGGAAAGTTCGGGACCCAGTACTTC.

This clonotype was observed a few times. The chain recombines TRBV11-1 with TRBJ2-7, with 10 bases matching TRBD2. In germline, CDR1 is SGHAT, CDR2 FQDESV (reference sequence). The CDR3 consists of 18 residues. Trimming at V came to 4 bases and at J to 2 bases, leaving 14 bases not matched to a gene. The CDR3, as DNA: TGTGCCAGCAGCTCGGCTCCCGGGACTAGCGTCCCCGCCTACGAGCAGTACTTC. This translates into CASSSAPGTSVPAYEQYF.

The CDR3 region has the DNA TGTGCCAGCAGCAGGGGGCTCGACACAGATACGCAGTATTTT. Amino acid sequence: CASSRGLDTDTQYF. The V gene is TRBV11-3, the J gene TRBJ2-3, with 7 bases that match TRBD1. This CDR3 has 14 amino acids. The germline gives CDR1 SGHNT, CDR2 YENEEA. V gave up 5 bases and J gave up 2 bases; unmatched junction bases: 4.

The chain recombines TRBV28 with TRBJ2-7; TRBD1 is a possible D gene (6 bases). Germline assignment: CDR1 MDHEN and CDR2 SYDVKM. The CDR3 loop spans 14 amino acids. The V end lost 3 bases, the J end lost 0 bases, and 9 bases lay between the germline ends. CDR3 bases: TGTGCCAGCAGTTTCACAGGGATCTCCTACGAGCAGTACTTC. This codes for CASSFTGISYEQYF.

V is TRBV5-5 and J is TRBJ2-7; D may correspond to TRBD1 or TRBD2 (5 bases each). The CDR3 runs 16 residues. Trimming left V 3 bases short and J 0 bases short, with 16 bases between. Per the germline V gene, CDR1 is SGHKS and CDR2 is YYEKEE (reference sequence). CDR3 nucleotide sequence: TGTGCCAGCAGCTGGGGCCCTAGCCGTAGCTCCTACGAGCAGTACTTC. It translates to CASSWGPSRSSYEQYF.

The chain is built from TRBV15 and TRBJ1-5, with D perhaps TRBD1 (5 bases). CDR1 is LNHNV and CDR2 is YYDKDF in the germline V gene (reference sequence). V was clipped by 2 bases and J by 5 bases, with 16 bases between them. The CDR3 consists of 16 residues. The CDR3 coding sequence is TGTGCCACCAGCAGACCAATGGGGCAGGGAGATCAGCCCCAGCATTTT. It translates to CATSRPMGQGDQPQHF.

There are many counts of this clonotype. The CDR3: CAISESAASSYEQYF. The CDR3 DNA reads as TGTGCCATCAGTGAGTCGGCAGCAAGCTCCTACGAGCAGTACTTC. V usage is TRBV10-3 and J usage is TRBJ2-7; no clear D gene. In germline, CDR1 is ENHRY, CDR2 SYGVKD. V gave up 0 bases and J gave up 0 bases, with 9 bases separating them. The CDR3 loop spans 15 amino acids.

This clonotype was recorded a few times. The rearrangement uses TRBV12-5 and TRBJ1-1; D perhaps matches TRBD1 (5 bases). The CDR3 has 13 amino acids. Germline CDR1 and CDR2: LGHNT and FRNRAP. Trimming removed 3 bases at V and 2 bases at J, with 7 bases between. CDR3 DNA: TGTGCTAGTGGTTTAGACAGAAACACTGAAGCTTTCTTT. Translating it yields CASGLDRNTEAFF.

This clonotype was counted only a few times. The chain combines TRBV7-9 with TRBJ2-1; D uncertain. Germline V gene sequence: CDR1 SEHNR, CDR2 FQNEAQ (reference sequence). V was shortened by 0 bases and J by 5 bases, with 17 bases between the two germline ends. This CDR3 is 17 amino acids long. The CDR3 DNA is TGTGCCAGCAGCTTAGCGGTCGGGTCCGCAGGACACAATGAGCAGTTCTTC. It codes for CASSLAVGSAGHNEQFF.

This clonotype was counted between two and nine times. This sequence joins TRBV6-2 or TRBV6-3 and TRBJ2-1; 8 bases map to TRBD2. The V gene's germline CDR1 is MNHEY and CDR2 SVGEGT. This CDR3 spans 16 amino acids. With V trimmed by 0 bases and J by 5 bases, 6 bases remained unmatched. CDR3 in amino acids: CASSYSGLAGDNEQFF. The DNA for the CDR3 is TGTGCCAGCAGTTACTCCGGACTAGCAGGAGACAATGAGCAGTTCTTC.

The chain combines TRBV6-1 with TRBJ2-1; D is perhaps TRBD1 (6 bases). Germline loops: CDR1 MNHNS, CDR2 SASEGT. Trimming removed 10 bases at V and 3 bases at J, with 19 bases between. The length of the CDR3 is 15 residues. The CDR3 is CATGQGRGFYNEQFF. In nucleotides, the CDR3 is TGTGCCACCGGCCAGGGAAGGGGGTTCTACAATGAGCAGTTCTTC.